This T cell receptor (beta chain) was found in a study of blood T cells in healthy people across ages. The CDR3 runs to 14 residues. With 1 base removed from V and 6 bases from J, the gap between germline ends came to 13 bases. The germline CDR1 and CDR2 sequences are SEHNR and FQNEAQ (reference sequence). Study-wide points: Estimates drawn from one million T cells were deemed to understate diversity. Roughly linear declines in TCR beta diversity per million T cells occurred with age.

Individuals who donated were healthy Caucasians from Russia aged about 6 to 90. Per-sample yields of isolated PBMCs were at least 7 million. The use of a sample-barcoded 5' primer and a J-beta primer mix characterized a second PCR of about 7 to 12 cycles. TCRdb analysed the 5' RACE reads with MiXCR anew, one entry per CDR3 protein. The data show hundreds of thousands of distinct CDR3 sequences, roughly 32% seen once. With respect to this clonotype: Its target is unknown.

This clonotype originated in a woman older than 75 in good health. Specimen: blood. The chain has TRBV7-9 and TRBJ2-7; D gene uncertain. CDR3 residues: CASSLGGLVSEQYF. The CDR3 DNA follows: TGTGCCAGCAGCTTAGGTGGCCTAGTGAGCGAGCAGTACTTC.